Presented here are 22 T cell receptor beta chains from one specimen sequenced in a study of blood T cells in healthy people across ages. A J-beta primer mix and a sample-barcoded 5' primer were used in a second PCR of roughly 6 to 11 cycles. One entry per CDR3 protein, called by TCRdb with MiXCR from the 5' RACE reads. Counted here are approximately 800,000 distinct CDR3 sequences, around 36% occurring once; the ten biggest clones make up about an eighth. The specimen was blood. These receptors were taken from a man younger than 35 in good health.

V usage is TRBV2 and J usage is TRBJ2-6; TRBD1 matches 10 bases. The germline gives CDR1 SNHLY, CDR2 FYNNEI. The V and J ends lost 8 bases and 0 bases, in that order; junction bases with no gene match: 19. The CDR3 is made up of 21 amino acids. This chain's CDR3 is CASSIPGTGVLQSSGANVLTF. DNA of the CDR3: TGTGCCAGCTCCATTCCTGGGACAGGGGTCCTCCAGAGCTCTGGGGCCAACGTCCTGACTTTC.

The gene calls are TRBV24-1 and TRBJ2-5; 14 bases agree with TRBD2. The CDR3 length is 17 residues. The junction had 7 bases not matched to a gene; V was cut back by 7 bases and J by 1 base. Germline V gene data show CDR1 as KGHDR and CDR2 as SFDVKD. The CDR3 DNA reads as TGTGCCACCAGCCCGGGACTAGCGGGGGCCTCCCAAGAGACCCAGTACTTC. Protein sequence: CATSPGLAGASQETQYF.

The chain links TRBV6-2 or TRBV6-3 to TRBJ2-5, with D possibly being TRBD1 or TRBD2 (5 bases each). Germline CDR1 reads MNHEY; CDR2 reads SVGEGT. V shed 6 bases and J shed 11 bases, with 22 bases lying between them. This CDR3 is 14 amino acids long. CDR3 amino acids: CASRTLGELDEQYF. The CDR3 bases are TGTGCCAGCAGAACCTTAGGGGAGTTAGATGAGCAGTACTTC.

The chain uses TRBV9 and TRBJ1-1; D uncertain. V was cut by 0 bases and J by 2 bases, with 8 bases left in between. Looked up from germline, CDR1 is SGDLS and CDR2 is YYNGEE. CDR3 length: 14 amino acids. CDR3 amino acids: CASSVEAENTEAFF. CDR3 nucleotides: TGTGCCAGCAGCGTAGAGGCGGAAAACACTGAAGCTTTCTTT.

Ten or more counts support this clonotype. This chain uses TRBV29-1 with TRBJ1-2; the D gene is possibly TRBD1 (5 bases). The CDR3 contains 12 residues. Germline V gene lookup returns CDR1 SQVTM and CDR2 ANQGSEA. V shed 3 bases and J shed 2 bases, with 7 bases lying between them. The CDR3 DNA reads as TGCAGCGTTGATCCAGGGAACTATGGCTACACCTTC. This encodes CSVDPGNYGYTF.

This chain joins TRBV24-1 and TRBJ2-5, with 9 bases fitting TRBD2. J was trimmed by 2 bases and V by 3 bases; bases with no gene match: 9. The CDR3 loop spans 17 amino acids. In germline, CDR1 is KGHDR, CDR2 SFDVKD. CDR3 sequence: CATSDPPGAGGQETQYF. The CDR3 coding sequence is TGTGCCACCAGTGATCCACCGGGAGCGGGGGGTCAAGAGACCCAGTACTTC.

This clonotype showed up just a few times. The CDR3 DNA reads TGTGCCAGCAGCTTAGCCCCTACCACGACTAGCGGGGCGATCTACGAGCAGTACTTC. This translates into CASSLAPTTTSGAIYEQYF. This rearrangement joins TRBV7-2 to TRBJ2-7, with TRBD2 identical over 11 bases. Germline CDR1 and CDR2: SGHTA and FQGNSA. This CDR3 region has 19 residues. The V segment lost 0 bases and the J segment 3 bases; nucleotides outside the gene matches: 13.

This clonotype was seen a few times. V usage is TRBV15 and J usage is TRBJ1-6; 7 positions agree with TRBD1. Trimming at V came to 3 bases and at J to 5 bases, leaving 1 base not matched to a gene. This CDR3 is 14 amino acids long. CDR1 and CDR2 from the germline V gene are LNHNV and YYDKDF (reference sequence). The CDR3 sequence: CATSRTGHNSPLHF. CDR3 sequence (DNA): TGTGCCACCAGCAGGACAGGGCATAATTCACCCCTCCACTTT.

The CDR3 coding sequence is TGTGCCAGCAGCCCGGGCCTACCGTCGGAGACCGGGGAGCTGTTTTTT. It codes for CASSPGLPSETGELFF. The chain carries TRBV12-3 or TRBV12-4 and TRBJ2-2, with unresolved D. V was trimmed by 6 bases and J by 5 bases, leaving 19 bases between them. This CDR3 contains 16 residues.

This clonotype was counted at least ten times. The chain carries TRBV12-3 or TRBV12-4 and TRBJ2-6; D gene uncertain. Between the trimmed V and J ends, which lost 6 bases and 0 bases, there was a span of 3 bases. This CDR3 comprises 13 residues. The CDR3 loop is CASRASGANVLTF. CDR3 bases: TGTGCCAGCAGAGCCTCTGGGGCCAACGTCCTGACTTTC.

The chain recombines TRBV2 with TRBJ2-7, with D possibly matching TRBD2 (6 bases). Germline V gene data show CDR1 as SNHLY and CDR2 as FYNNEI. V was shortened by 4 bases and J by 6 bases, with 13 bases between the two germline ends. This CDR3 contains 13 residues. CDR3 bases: TGTGCCAGCAGTGTATACGGGGGAACCGAGCAGTACTTC. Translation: CASSVYGGTEQYF.

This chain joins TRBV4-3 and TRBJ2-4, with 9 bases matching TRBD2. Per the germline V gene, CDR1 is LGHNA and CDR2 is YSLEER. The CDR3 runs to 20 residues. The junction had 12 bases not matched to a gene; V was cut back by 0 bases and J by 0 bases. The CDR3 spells CASSQESPAAGGRAKNIQYF. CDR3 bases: TGCGCCAGCAGCCAAGAATCCCCCGCAGCGGGGGGCCGAGCCAAAAACATTCAGTACTTC.

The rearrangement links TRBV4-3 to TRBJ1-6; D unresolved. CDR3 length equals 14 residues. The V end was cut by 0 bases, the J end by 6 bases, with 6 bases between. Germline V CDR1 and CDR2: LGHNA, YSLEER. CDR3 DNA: TGCGCCAGCAGCCAAGAAACGGCTAATTCACCCCTCCACTTT. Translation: CASSQETANSPLHF.

The CDR3: CATSDPGTEQYF. CDR3 coding DNA: TGTGCCACCAGTGATCCCGGGACAGAGCAGTACTTC. The chain combines TRBV24-1 with TRBJ2-7, with D possibly TRBD1 on 6 matching bases. Looked up from germline, CDR1 is KGHDR and CDR2 is SFDVKD. V gave up 3 bases and J gave up 7 bases, with 9 bases separating them. The CDR3 covers 12 residues.

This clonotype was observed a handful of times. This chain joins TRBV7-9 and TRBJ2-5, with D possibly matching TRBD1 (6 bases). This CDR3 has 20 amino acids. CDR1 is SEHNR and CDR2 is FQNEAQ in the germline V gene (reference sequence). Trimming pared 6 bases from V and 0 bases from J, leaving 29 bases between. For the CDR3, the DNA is TGTGCCAGCAGGGTCCCCCCCTCTCTCCGGACAGAAGACTACCAAGAGACCCAGTACTTC. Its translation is CASRVPPSLRTEDYQETQYF.

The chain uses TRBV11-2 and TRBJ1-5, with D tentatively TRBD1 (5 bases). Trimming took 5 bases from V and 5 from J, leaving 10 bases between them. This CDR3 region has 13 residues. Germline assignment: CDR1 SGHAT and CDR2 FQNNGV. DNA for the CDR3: TGTGCCAGCAGCGGGACGGATTATCAGCCCCAGCATTTT. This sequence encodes CASSGTDYQPQHF.

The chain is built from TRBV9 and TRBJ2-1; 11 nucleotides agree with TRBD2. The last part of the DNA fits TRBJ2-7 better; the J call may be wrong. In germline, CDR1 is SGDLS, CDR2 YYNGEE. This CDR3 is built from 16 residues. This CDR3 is CASSVGASGGYNEQYF. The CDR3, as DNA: TGTGCCAGCAGCGTAGGGGCTAGCGGGGGGTACAATGAGCAGTACTTC.

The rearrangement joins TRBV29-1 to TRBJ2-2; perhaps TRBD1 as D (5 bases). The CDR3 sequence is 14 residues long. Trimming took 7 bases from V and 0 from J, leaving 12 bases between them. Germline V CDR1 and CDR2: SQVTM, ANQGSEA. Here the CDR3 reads CSGQTVPNTGELFF. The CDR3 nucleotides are TGCAGCGGACAGACAGTACCGAACACCGGGGAGCTGTTTTTT.

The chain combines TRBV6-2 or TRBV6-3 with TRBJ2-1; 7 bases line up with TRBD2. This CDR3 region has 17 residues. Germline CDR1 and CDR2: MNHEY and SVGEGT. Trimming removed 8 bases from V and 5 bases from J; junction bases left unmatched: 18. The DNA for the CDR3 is TGTGCCAGCTTCAAAGGGGCCCCGGGACTATCAAACAATGAGCAGTTCTTC. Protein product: CASFKGAPGLSNNEQFF.

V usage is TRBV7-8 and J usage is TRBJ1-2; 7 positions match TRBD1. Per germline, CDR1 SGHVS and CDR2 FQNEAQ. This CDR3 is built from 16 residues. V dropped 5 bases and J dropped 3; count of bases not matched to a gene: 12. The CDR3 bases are TGTGCCAGCAGCCCACCCACGACAGGGCCCCACTATGGCTACACCTTC. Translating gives CASSPPTTGPHYGYTF.

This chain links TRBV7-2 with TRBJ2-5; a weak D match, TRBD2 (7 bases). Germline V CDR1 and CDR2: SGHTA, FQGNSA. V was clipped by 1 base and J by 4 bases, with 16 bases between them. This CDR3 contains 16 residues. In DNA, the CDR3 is TGTGCCAGCAGCTTAGGATTCGGGGGGCGGGGAGAGACCCAGTACTTC. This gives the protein CASSLGFGGRGETQYF. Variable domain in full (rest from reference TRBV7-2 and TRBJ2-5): GAGVSQSPSNKVTEKGKDVELRCDPISGHTALYWYRQSLGQGLEFLIYFQGNSAPDKSGLPSDRFSAERTGGSVSTLTIQRTQQEDSAVYLCASSLGFGGRGETQYFGPGTRLLVL.

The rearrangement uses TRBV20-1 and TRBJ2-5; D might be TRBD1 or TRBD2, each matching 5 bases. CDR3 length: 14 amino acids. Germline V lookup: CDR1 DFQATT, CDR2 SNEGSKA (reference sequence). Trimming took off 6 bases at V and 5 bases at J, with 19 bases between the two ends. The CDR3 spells CSAPTPGRGETQYF. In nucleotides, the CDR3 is TGCAGTGCCCCAACCCCGGGGCGCGGGGAGACCCAGTACTTC.